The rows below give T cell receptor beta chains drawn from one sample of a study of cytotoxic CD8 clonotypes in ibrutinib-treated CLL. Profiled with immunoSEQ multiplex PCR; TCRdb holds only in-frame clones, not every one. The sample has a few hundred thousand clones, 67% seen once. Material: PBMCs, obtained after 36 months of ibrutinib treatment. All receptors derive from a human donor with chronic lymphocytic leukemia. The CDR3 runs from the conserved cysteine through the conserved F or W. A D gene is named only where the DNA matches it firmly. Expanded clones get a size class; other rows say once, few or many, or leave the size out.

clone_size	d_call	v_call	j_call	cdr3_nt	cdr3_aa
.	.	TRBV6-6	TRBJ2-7	TGTGCCAGCCTGGGCAAAACCTACGAGCAGTACTTC	CASLGKTYEQYF
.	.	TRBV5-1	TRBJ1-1	TGCGCCAGCAGCCTCGGGGACGTCATTGAAGCTTTCTTT	CASSLGDVIEAFF
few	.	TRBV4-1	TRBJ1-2	TGCGCCAGCAGCCAAGAGGGGCGTCCCTATGGCTACACCTTC	CASSQEGRPYGYTF
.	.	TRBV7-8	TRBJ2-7	TGTGCCAGCAGGCAGCAGGGGGGATACGAGCAGTACTTC	CASRQQGGYEQYF
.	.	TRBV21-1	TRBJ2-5	TGTGCCAGCAGACCTCCAGGGTGCCAAGAGACCCAGTACTTC	CASRPPGCQETQYF
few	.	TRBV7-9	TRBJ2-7	TGTGCCAGCAGCTCGCCCGGACTACCCGAGCAGTACTTC	CASSSPGLPEQYF
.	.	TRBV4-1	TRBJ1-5	TGCGCCAGCAGCCGCCGTCCTCATGGGGATCAGCCCCAGCATTTT	CASSRRPHGDQPQHF
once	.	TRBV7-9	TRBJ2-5	TGTGCCAGCAGCCCGGTCGGGGCAGGGATTAAGACCCAGTACTTC	CASSPVGAGIKTQYF
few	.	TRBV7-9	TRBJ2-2	TGTGCCAGCAGCGGAGTGGGGGATGCGAACACCGGGGAGCTGTTTTTT	CASSGVGDANTGELFF
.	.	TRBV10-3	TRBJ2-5	TGTGCCATCATGGGAAGCCAAGAGACCCAGTACTTC	CAIMGSQETQYF
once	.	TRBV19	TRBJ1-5	TGTGCCAGTAGTAAGACCGGGAATAGCAATCAGCCCCAGCATTTT	CASSKTGNSNQPQHF
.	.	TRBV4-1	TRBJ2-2	TGCGCCAGCAGCCATGGACTGACGAACACCGGGGAGCTGTTTTTT	CASSHGLTNTGELFF
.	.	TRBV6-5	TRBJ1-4	TGTGCCAGCAGTTCCGTTCAGGGACCTGAAAAACTGTTTTTT	CASSSVQGPEKLFF
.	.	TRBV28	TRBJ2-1	TGTGCCAGCAGTCGGACTGGTGAGCAGTTCTTC	CASSRTGEQFF
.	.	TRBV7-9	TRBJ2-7	TGTGCCAGCAGCTCTCCATATTTCGGGGAGCAGTACTTC	CASSSPYFGEQYF
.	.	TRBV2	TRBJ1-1	TGTGCCAGCAGTCCATTGAACACTGAAGCTTTCTTT	CASSPLNTEAFF
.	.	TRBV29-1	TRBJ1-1	TGCAGCGTTGAAGATGTGGGTCTCCAAGCTTTCTTT	CSVEDVGLQAFF
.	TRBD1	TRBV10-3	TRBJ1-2	TGTGCCATCAGTGATGTGACAGGGGGCAACTATGGCTACACCTTC	CAISDVTGGNYGYTF
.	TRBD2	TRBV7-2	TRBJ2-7	TGTGCCAGCCAACCACTAGCGGGAGGGCCGACCCACGAGCAGTACTTC	CASQPLAGGPTHEQYF
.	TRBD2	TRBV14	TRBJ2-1	TGTGCCAGCAGCCGCGGGGGTTACAATGAGCAGTTCTTC	CASSRGGYNEQFF
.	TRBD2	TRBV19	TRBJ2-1	TGTGCCAGTAGTATAATGGGCGGGAGACCCTACAATGAGCAGTTCTTC	CASSIMGGRPYNEQFF
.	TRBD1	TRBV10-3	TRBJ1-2	TGTGCCACCGGACAGGGAGATGGCTACACCTTC	CATGQGDGYTF
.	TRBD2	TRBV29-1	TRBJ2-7	TGCAGCGTTGATGGACTAGCGGGTGTCTCCTACGAGCAGTACTTC	CSVDGLAGVSYEQYF
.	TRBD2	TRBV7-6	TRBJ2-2	TGTGCCAGCAGCCCCTGGACTAGCGGGGCCTCTACCGGGGAGCTGTTTTTT	CASSPWTSGASTGELFF
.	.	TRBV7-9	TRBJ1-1	TGTGCCAGCAGTTACAAAAAGAACACTGAAGCTTTCTTT	CASSYKKNTEAFF
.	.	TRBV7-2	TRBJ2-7	TGTGCCAGCAGCTCGGGACTGTCTATGTACGAGCAGTACTTC	CASSSGLSMYEQYF
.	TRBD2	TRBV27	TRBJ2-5	TGTGCCAGCATGGGGGGGGAGACCCAGTACTTC	CASMGGETQYF
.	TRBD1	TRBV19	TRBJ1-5	TGTGCCAGTAGTATAGGGGGGGACAGGGACAATCAGCCCCAGCATTTT	CASSIGGDRDNQPQHF
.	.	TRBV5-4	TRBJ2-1	TGTGCCAGCAGCTTGATCAGAGAAAACGTGGATGAGCAGTTCTTC	CASSLIRENVDEQFF
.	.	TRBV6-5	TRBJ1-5	TGTGCCAGCAGTTCCAGAAGCAATCAGCCCCAGCATTTT	CASSSRSNQPQHF
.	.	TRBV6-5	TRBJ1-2	TGTGCCAGCAAGGGTCGCGGCAGGGGCTATGGCTACACCTTC	CASKGRGRGYGYTF
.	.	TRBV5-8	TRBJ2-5	TGTGCCAGCAGCAGATCGGGACTCGTCTCATCGGAGACCCAGTACTTC	CASSRSGLVSSETQYF
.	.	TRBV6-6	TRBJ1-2	TGTGCCAGCAGTTACGCGTTCGTTGATGGCTACACCTTC	CASSYAFVDGYTF
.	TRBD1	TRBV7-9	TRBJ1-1	TGTGCCACGACAGGGATGAACACTGAAGCTTTCTTT	CATTGMNTEAFF
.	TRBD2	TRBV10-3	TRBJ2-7	TGTGCCATCAGTGGGGGACTAGCGGGAGTAGGCGAGCAGTACTTC	CAISGGLAGVGEQYF
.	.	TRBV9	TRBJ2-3	TGTGCCAGCAGCGACCGGTCATTCCGAGGCACAGATACGCAGTATTTT	CASSDRSFRGTDTQYF
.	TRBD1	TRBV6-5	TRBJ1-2	TGTGCCAGCAGCTTAGGGGGCGATGGCTACACCTTC	CASSLGGDGYTF
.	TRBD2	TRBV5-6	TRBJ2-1	TGTGCCAGCAGCCCCCGGGGGGGCGGTAGTAGAGAGCAGTTCTTC	CASSPRGGGSREQFF
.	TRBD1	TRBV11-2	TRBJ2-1	TGTGCCAGCAGCTTGGGACAGGGTGGCGGGGAGCAGTTCTTC	CASSLGQGGGEQFF
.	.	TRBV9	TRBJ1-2	TGTGCCAGCAGCGCCGAATATGGGGGCTACACCTTC	CASSAEYGGYTF